The 24 T cell receptor beta chains below come from one sample, sequenced in a study of T cell responses to AZD1222 COVID-19 vaccine. The assay was immunoSEQ multiplex PCR, and TCRdb's table has in-frame clones only and misses some. The profile covers around 160,000 clones, with around 90% appearing a single time and 2.8% taken by the ten largest. Sequencing used peripheral blood, obtained on day 0 of MenACWY control vaccination. These receptors all stem from an adult in good health.

This chain links TRBV14 with TRBJ1-4, with D perhaps matching TRBD1 (6 bases). There are 13 residues in the CDR3. CDR1 is SGHDN and CDR2 is FVKESK in the germline V gene. V lost 4 bases, J lost 7 bases, and 10 bases lay in between. The CDR3 loop is CASSRGGGEKLFF. The CDR3, as DNA: TGTGCCAGCAGCCGAGGGGGAGGTGAAAAACTGTTTTTT.

V is TRBV7-8 and J is TRBJ1-2; D gene unclear. Trimming left V 2 bases short and J 6 bases short, with 16 bases between. The length of the CDR3 is 15 residues. Germline-derived CDR1 and CDR2 are SGHVS and FQNEAQ. Written as DNA, the CDR3 is TGTGCCAGCAGCTTATACCCTAGGGTTAGGGATGGCTACACCTTC. Translation: CASSLYPRVRDGYTF.

The chain couples TRBV2 to TRBJ2-2; D unclear. CDR1 is SNHLY, CDR2 FYNNEI, per germline. With 7 bases removed from V and 0 bases from J, the gap between germline ends came to 9 bases. This CDR3 has 14 residues. CDR3 coding DNA: TGTGCCAGCATACTCCAATCGAACACCGGGGAGCTGTTTTTT. Its protein product is CASILQSNTGELFF.

V usage is TRBV29-1 and J usage is TRBJ1-1, with D tentatively TRBD1 (5 bases). The CDR3 contains 11 residues. CDR1 is SQVTM, CDR2 ANQGSEA, per germline. V dropped 3 bases and J dropped 6 bases, with 8 bases sitting between them. The CDR3 here is CSVDAGAEAFF. The CDR3 coding sequence is TGCAGCGTTGACGCGGGGGCTGAAGCTTTCTTT.

The CDR3 nucleotides read TGCGCCAGCAGCCCCGCGGGAGTGGAGACCCAGTACTTC. Its protein product is CASSPAGVETQYF. V is TRBV10-1 and J is TRBJ2-5; 7 bases agree with TRBD2. CDR1 and CDR2 from the germline V gene are WNHNN and SYGVQD (reference sequence). The CDR3 covers 13 residues. J was trimmed by 5 bases and V by 6 bases; bases with no gene match: 6.

The chain joins TRBV6-4 to TRBJ1-4; TRBD1 might be the D (5 bases). The V gene's germline CDR1 is MRHNA and CDR2 SNTAGT. The CDR3 length is 16 residues. V lost 7 bases, J lost 8 bases, and 23 bases lay in between. The DNA for the CDR3 is TGTGCCAGCACCCCGCCCCGGGGGATAGGACGGGAAAAACTGTTTTTT. Translating gives CASTPPRGIGREKLFF.

A few counts support this clone. The chain combines TRBV3-1 (or the pseudogene TRBV3-2) with TRBJ2-7, with TRBD1 as a possible D gene (5 bases). The CDR3 has 18 amino acids. Germline V CDR1 and CDR2: LGHDT, YNNKEL (reference sequence). V was clipped by 3 bases and J by 1 base, with 22 bases between them. The CDR3 reads CASSQDLQGAYISYEQYF. The CDR3 DNA sequence: TGTGCCAGCAGCCAGGATCTTCAAGGGGCTTACATATCCTACGAGCAGTACTTC.

This sequence joins TRBV6-5 and TRBJ1-4, with D maybe TRBD1 (6 bases). V lost 6 bases and J lost 7, with 18 bases in between. CDR1 and CDR2 from the germline V gene are MNHEY and SVGAGI. This CDR3 has 15 residues. The CDR3 loop is CASRTSQGNSEKLFF. The CDR3 DNA reads TGTGCCAGCAGGACTTCGCAGGGGAATAGTGAAAAACTGTTTTTT.

The chain uses TRBV5-1 and TRBJ2-6; D unclear. The CDR3 has 16 amino acids. Germline CDR1 is SGHRS and CDR2 is YFSETQ. Trimming took 2 bases from V and 2 from J, leaving 11 bases between them. CDR3 in DNA: TGCGCCAGCAGCTTTTCGGAGTTTACTGGGGCCAACGTCCTGACTTTC. Its translation: CASSFSEFTGANVLTF.

The chain employs TRBV30 and TRBJ1-6; D not resolved. V shed 5 bases and J shed 7 bases, with 12 bases lying between them. CDR1 GTSNPN and CDR2 SVGIG come from the germline V gene (reference sequence). This CDR3 is 13 amino acids long. Here the CDR3 reads CAWSQDQNSPLHF. The CDR3 DNA follows: TGTGCCTGGTCCCAGGATCAAAATTCACCCCTCCACTTT. The full variable domain, with the rest looked up from reference TRBV30 and TRBJ1-6, is SQTIHQWPATLVQPVGSPLSLECTVEGTSNPNLYWYRQAAGRGLQLLFYSVGIGQISSEVPQNLSASRPQDRQFILSSKKLLLSDSGFYLCAWSQDQNSPLHFGNGTRLTVT.

Written as DNA, the CDR3 is TGTGCCAGCAGTGAAGCGGCGGGACAGGGGTATGGCTACACCTTC. Its protein product is CASSEAAGQGYGYTF. This chain links TRBV6-1 with TRBJ1-2; TRBD1 aligns across 10 bases. V gave up 0 bases and J gave up 5 bases; unmatched junction bases: 3. CDR1 is MNHNS, CDR2 SASEGT, per germline. This CDR3 has 15 amino acids.

The chain has TRBV11-2 and TRBJ1-1, with TRBD1 matching 8 bases. The J segment lost 0 bases and the V segment lost 3 bases, leaving 6 bases of the junction unmatched. CDR1 is SGHAT, CDR2 FQNNGV, per germline. The CDR3 runs 16 residues. The CDR3 DNA is TGTGCCAGCAGCTTGGGGGGACAGGTAATGAACACTGAAGCTTTCTTT. Amino acid sequence: CASSLGGQVMNTEAFF.

The rearrangement links TRBV6-5 to TRBJ2-2; the D call may be TRBD1 or TRBD2 (6 bases each). The V gene's germline CDR1 is MNHEY and CDR2 SVGAGI. The V end was cut by 10 bases, the J end by 6 bases, with 12 bases between. The length of the CDR3 is 12 residues. Here the CDR3 reads CATNGGAGELFF. The CDR3 bases are TGTGCCACCAACGGGGGCGCCGGGGAGCTGTTTTTT.

This clone has a handful of counts. This chain uses TRBV28 with TRBJ1-2; D not certain. V lost 5 bases to trimming and J lost 4 bases, with 17 bases between them. Germline lookup yields CDR1 MDHEN and CDR2 SYDVKM. The CDR3 is 15 residues long. The CDR3 coding sequence is TGTGCCAGCAGTCCCCCCCCGGGTCTTGGCTATGGCTACACCTTC. It translates to CASSPPPGLGYGYTF.

This chain connects TRBV11-2 to TRBJ2-1, with D possibly matching TRBD2 (5 bases). The germline V gene encodes CDR1 SGHAT and CDR2 FQNNGV. V was shortened by 0 bases and J by 12 bases, with 12 bases between the two germline ends. The CDR3 length is 13 residues. CDR3 region: CASSLDPKDSQFF. The CDR3 region has the DNA TGTGCCAGCAGCTTAGATCCAAAGGACTCGCAGTTCTTC.

This chain connects TRBV20-1 to TRBJ2-7; 10 bases agree with TRBD2. Per the germline V gene, CDR1 is DFQATT and CDR2 is SNEGSKA (reference sequence). J gave up 5 bases and V 3 bases, and 13 bases lay outside the gene matches. The CDR3 consists of 16 residues. The CDR3 sequence: CSASSLAGTSVHEQYF. DNA of the CDR3: TGCAGTGCTAGTTCACTCGCCGGGACTAGCGTCCACGAGCAGTACTTC.

In DNA form, the CDR3 reads TGTGCCACCAGTGATTTCACTAGCGGGAGGGTTAATGAGCAGTTCTTC. Amino acid sequence: CATSDFTSGRVNEQFF. The rearrangement joins TRBV24-1 to TRBJ2-1; 13 bases are shared with TRBD2. Germline V gives CDR1 KGHDR, CDR2 SFDVKD. The CDR3 is 16 residues long. After removal of 1 base from V and 7 bases from J, the junction contained 3 bases not matched to a gene.

The chain carries TRBV30 and TRBJ1-5; D call uncertain. V shed 7 bases and J shed 4 bases, with 14 bases lying between them. The germline V gene has CDR1 GTSNPN and CDR2 SVGIG (reference sequence). The CDR3 totals 13 residues. The CDR3 DNA reads as TGTGCCTCTACCGGAGGGAGAAATCAGCCCCAGCATTTT. Translating it yields CASTGGRNQPQHF.

V usage is TRBV5-5 and J usage is TRBJ1-1, with D unclear. This CDR3 comprises 15 residues. V lost 0 bases and J 1 base, leaving 10 bases between the germline ends. Germline V gene data show CDR1 as SGHKS and CDR2 as YYEKEE (reference sequence). The CDR3 DNA reads as TGTGCCAGCAGCTTGGCGGGCATCCCGAACACTGAAGCTTTCTTT. It specifies CASSLAGIPNTEAFF.

This clone was seen just once. The chain is built from TRBV24-1 and TRBJ1-2; D unresolved. V lost 4 bases to trimming and J lost 7 bases, with 9 bases between them. This CDR3 is 12 amino acids long. Per the germline V gene, CDR1 is KGHDR and CDR2 is SFDVKD. CDR3 residues: CATSDDKVGYTF. For the CDR3, the DNA is TGTGCCACCAGTGACGACAAGGTTGGCTACACCTTC.

The chain is built from TRBV5-1 and TRBJ2-7; 7 bases are a match to TRBD1. CDR1 is SGHRS, CDR2 YFSETQ, per germline. With 5 bases clipped from V and 1 base from J, the junction kept 6 bases outside the gene matches. The CDR3 spans 14 residues. The CDR3 DNA sequence: TGCGCCAGCAGACCCGGGACAGATTCCTACGAGCAGTACTTC. Encoded protein: CASRPGTDSYEQYF.

Only one count was recorded for this clone. For the CDR3, the DNA is TGTGCCAGCAGTGGAGGACGCTACTCTGGGGCCAACGTCCTGACTTTC. This gives the protein CASSGGRYSGANVLTF. The V call is TRBV2, the J call TRBJ2-6; D is unresolved. CDR1 is SNHLY and CDR2 is FYNNEI in the germline V gene. The CDR3 contains 16 residues. The germline V and J ends were trimmed by 4 bases and 0 bases, with 10 bases remaining between them.

This clone showed up just once. V gene TRBV6-5 combines with J gene TRBJ1-2, with D unresolved. This CDR3 contains 13 residues. Germline CDR1 is MNHEY and CDR2 is SVGAGI. Between the trimmed V and J ends, which lost 6 bases and 4 bases, there was a span of 12 bases. CDR3 region: CASSPRMGYGYTF. As DNA, the CDR3 is TGTGCCAGCAGCCCAAGGATGGGCTATGGCTACACCTTC.

The chain carries TRBV20-1 and TRBJ2-3; no reliable D call. The V end lost 3 bases, the J end lost 3 bases, and 10 bases lay between the germline ends. The CDR3 covers 13 residues. CDR1 is DFQATT, CDR2 SNEGSKA, per germline (reference sequence). The CDR3 DNA is TGCAGTGCTAGTCTGGCGGCTACAGATACGCAGTATTTT. Residues: CSASLAATDTQYF.